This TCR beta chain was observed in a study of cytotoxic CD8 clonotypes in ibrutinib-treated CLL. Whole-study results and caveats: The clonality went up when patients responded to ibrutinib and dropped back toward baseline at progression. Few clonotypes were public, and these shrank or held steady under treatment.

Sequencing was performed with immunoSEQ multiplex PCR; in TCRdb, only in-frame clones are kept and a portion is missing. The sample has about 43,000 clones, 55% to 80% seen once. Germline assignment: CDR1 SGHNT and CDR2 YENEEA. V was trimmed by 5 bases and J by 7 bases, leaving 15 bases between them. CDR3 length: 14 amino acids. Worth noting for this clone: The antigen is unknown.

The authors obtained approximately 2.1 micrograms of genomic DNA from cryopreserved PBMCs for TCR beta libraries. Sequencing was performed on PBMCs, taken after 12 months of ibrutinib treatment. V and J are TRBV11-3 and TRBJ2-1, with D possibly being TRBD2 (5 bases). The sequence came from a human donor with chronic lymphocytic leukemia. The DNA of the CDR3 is TGTGCCAGCAGCCAGAGGAGAGGGATGAATGAGCAGTTCTTC. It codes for CASSQRRGMNEQFF. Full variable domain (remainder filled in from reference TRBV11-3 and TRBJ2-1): EAGVVQSPRYKIIEKKQPVAFWCNPISGHNTLYWYLQNLGQGPELLIRYENEEAVDDSQLPKDRFSAERLKGVDSTLKIQPAELGDSAVYLCASSQRRGMNEQFFGPGTRLTVL.